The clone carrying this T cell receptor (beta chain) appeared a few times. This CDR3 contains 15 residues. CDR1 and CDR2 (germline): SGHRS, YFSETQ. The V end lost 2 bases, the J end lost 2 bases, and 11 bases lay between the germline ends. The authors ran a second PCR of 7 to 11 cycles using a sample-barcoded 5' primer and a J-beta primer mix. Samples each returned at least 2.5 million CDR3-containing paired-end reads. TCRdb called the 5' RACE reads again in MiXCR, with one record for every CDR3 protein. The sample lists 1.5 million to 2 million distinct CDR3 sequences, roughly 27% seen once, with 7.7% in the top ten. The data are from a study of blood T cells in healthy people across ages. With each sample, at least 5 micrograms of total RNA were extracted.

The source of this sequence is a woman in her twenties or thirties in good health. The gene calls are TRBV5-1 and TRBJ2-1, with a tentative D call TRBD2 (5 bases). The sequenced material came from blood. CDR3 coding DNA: TGCGCCAGCAGCTTCGAGGGTGGGGCCTACAATGAGCAGTTCTTC. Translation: CASSFEGGAYNEQFF.